The present T cell receptor beta chain was sequenced within a study of blood T cell repertoires in COVID-19. Which cohort a participant joined came from the clinical history participants gave. Germline CDR1 is SNHLY and CDR2 is FYNNEI. CDR3 size: 13 residues. The V gene lost 4 bases and the J gene lost 3 bases, with 9 bases spanning the gap. Only in-frame clones appear in the TCRdb table, and some are missing; sequencing was by immunoSEQ multiplex PCR. Of about 210,000 clones in the sample, 89% were seen once. This clone turned up a few times. The chain carries TRBV2 and TRBJ1-2, with D perhaps matching TRBD1 (6 bases). The sample comprised PBMCs or T cells enriched from blood (not recorded which). This sequence originates from a woman under 30 who had recovered from COVID-19. CDR3 in DNA: TGTGCCAGCAGTGTAGGGACACACTATGGCTACACCTTC. The encoded protein is CASSVGTHYGYTF.